The 10 T cell receptor beta chains in this list originate from one sample, sequenced in a study of T cell responses to AZD1222 COVID-19 vaccine. TCRdb's copy holds only in-frame clones and misses some; the assay was immunoSEQ multiplex PCR. Among roughly 170,000 clones listed, roughly nine tenths were seen once. The material was peripheral blood, obtained on day 0 of AZD1222 vaccination. These TCRs come from an adult in good health.

The V and J genes are TRBV30 and TRBJ2-1; maybe TRBD2 (6 bases). The CDR3 covers 15 residues. The V and J ends lost 3 bases and 0 bases respectively, with 12 bases between them. Germline V gene data show CDR1 as GTSNPN and CDR2 as SVGIG (reference sequence). For the CDR3, the DNA is TGTGCCTGGAGCCCGGGACTCCTCTCCTACAATGAGCAGTTCTTC. Residues: CAWSPGLLSYNEQFF.

The rearrangement joins TRBV9 to TRBJ1-3, with D unresolved. Deletions cut 0 bases from V and 1 base from J, with 14 bases between. Germline CDR1 reads SGDLS; CDR2 reads YYNGEE. This CDR3 is 17 amino acids long. The CDR3 DNA reads as TGTGCCAGCAGCGTAGCCCCAATCGGGGAGTCTGGAAACACCATATATTTT. Amino acid sequence: CASSVAPIGESGNTIYF.

The V and J genes are TRBV7-2 and TRBJ2-2; 7 bases map to TRBD2. Trimming took 2 bases from V and 3 from J; bases not matched to a gene: 6. The germline V gene encodes CDR1 SGHTA and CDR2 FQGNSA. There are 16 residues in the CDR3. CDR3 sequence reads: CASSLRAGRDTGELFF. The DNA of the CDR3 is TGTGCCAGCAGCTTAAGGGCAGGGAGGGACACCGGGGAGCTGTTTTTT.

The genes are TRBV7-9 and TRBJ2-7; D is possibly TRBD2 (6 bases). This CDR3 region has 14 residues. CDR1 is SEHNR, CDR2 FQNEAQ, per germline (reference sequence). With 1 base removed from V and 6 bases from J, the gap between germline ends came to 13 bases. The CDR3 here is CASSLGSSSAEQYF. CDR3 nucleotide sequence: TGTGCCAGCAGCTTAGGGAGTTCTAGCGCCGAGCAGTACTTC. The variable domain in full, completed from reference TRBV7-9 and TRBJ2-7, reads DTGVSQNPRHKITKRGQNVTFRCDPISEHNRLYWYRQTLGQGPEFLTYFQNEAQLEKSRLLSDRFSAERPKGSFSTLEIQRTEQGDSAMYLCASSLGSSSAEQYFGPGTRLTVT.

The CDR3 DNA is TGTGCCAGCAGCCGAGAGGGCGGGAGGTGGAGCACAGATACGCAGTATTTT. The encoded protein is CASSREGGRWSTDTQYF. This rearrangement joins TRBV14 to TRBJ2-3; 8 nucleotides line up with TRBD2. The CDR3 totals 17 residues. Germline trimming cut 4 bases from V and 0 bases from J; bases unmatched to any gene: 9. Germline V lookup: CDR1 SGHDN, CDR2 FVKESK.

This clone was seen a few times. The CDR3 bases are TGTGCCAGCAGTTTTCGTCGGGACAGGGCCTCTGGAAACACCATATATTTT. Amino acids: CASSFRRDRASGNTIYF. This chain connects TRBV7-9 to TRBJ1-3, with 9 bases fitting TRBD1. The CDR3 runs 17 residues. The V segment lost 6 bases and the J segment 0 bases; nucleotides outside the gene matches: 9. From germline, CDR1 is SEHNR and CDR2 FQNEAQ (reference sequence).

This chain connects TRBV27 to TRBJ2-7; maybe TRBD2 (6 bases). CDR3 length: 15 amino acids. V was pared by 0 bases and J by 2 bases, with 11 bases between. Germline-derived CDR1 and CDR2 are MNHEY and SMNVEV (reference sequence). The CDR3 DNA reads TGTGCCAGCAGTTTATCGGAGGGTTCGACCTACGAGCAGTACTTC. It codes for CASSLSEGSTYEQYF.

This chain uses TRBV7-2 with TRBJ1-6; D gene unclear. V shed 1 base and J shed 7 bases, with 8 bases lying between them. The CDR3 is 14 residues long. Germline values: CDR1 SGHTA, CDR2 FQGNSA. Here the CDR3 DNA reads TGTGCCAGCAGCTTAGTCCCGGAAAATTCACCCCTCCACTTT. This translates into CASSLVPENSPLHF.

The rearrangement joins TRBV6-6 to TRBJ1-4; 9 bases line up with TRBD1. The germline V gene has CDR1 MNHNY and CDR2 SVGAGI (reference sequence). CDR3 size: 15 residues. V lost 6 bases, J lost 3 bases, and 5 bases stayed unmatched. DNA for the CDR3: TGTGCCAGCAGAGACAGGGGGGAGTCTAATGAAAAACTGTTTTTT. It encodes CASRDRGESNEKLFF.

The genes are TRBV5-6 and TRBJ1-1; D perhaps matches TRBD1 (5 bases). Germline CDR1 SGHDT, CDR2 YYEEEE. This CDR3 comprises 16 residues. Trimming shortened V by 3 bases and J by 0 bases, and 15 bases separated the two germline ends. The CDR3 sequence is CASSSLVSTVNTEAFF. For the CDR3, the DNA is TGTGCCAGCAGCTCCCTGGTCTCGACAGTGAACACTGAAGCTTTCTTT. The full variable domain, in which reference TRBV5-6 and TRBJ1-1 provide the parts outside the CDR3, is DAGVTQSPTHLIKTRGQQVTLRCSPKSGHDTVSWYQQALGQGPQFIFQYYEEEERQRGNFPDRFSGHQFPNYSSELNVNALLLGDSALYLCASSSLVSTVNTEAFFGQGTRLTVV.